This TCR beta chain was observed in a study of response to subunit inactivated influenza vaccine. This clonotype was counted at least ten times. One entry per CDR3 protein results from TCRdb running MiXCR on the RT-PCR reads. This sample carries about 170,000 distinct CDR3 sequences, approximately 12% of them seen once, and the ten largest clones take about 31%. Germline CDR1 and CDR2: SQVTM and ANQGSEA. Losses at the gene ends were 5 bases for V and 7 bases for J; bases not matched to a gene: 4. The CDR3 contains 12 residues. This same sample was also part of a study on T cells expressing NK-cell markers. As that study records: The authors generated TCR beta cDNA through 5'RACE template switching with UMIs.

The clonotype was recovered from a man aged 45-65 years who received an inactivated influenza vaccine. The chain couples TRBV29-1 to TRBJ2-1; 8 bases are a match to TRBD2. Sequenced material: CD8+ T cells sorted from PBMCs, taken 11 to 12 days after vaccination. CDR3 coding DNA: TGCAGCGTTTTTGGCGGGGGGAATGAGCAGTTCTTC. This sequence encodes CSVFGGGNEQFF.